These 32 T cell receptor beta chains were sequenced from one sample in a study of T cell clones after liver transplantation. The table came from immunoSEQ multiplex PCR; TCRdb's copy has only in-frame clones and leaves some out. The sample includes roughly 80,000 clones, roughly 85% of them seen just once. The sample in question was CD4+ T cells from blood, obtained at the 22-month timepoint. Receptors were obtained from a human patient who received a liver transplant. Some T cells could come from the graft donor.

The chain employs TRBV5-1 and TRBJ2-1; unclear D gene. The CDR3 is made up of 15 amino acids. Germline V gene lookup returns CDR1 SGHRS and CDR2 YFSETQ. Trimming pared 0 bases from V and 0 bases from J, leaving 7 bases between. The CDR3 spells CASSLGGDSYNEQFF. Here the CDR3 DNA reads TGCGCCAGCAGCTTGGGTGGGGACTCCTACAATGAGCAGTTCTTC.

A few counts support this clone. The V gene is TRBV21-1, the J gene TRBJ2-7; the listed D gene, TRBD1, was not tested against the DNA. TRBV21-1 corresponds to a pseudogene. The CDR3 has 16 amino acids. Written as DNA, the CDR3 is TGTGCCAGCAGCAGTGACGGACAGGGGGTCATCTACGAGCAGTACTTC. This gives the protein CASSSDGQGVIYEQYF.

The chain recombines TRBV28 with TRBJ2-6; no definite D call. The V end lost 4 bases, the J end lost 4 bases, and 8 bases lay between the germline ends. CDR1 is MDHEN, CDR2 SYDVKM, per germline. The CDR3 is 14 residues long. CDR3 DNA: TGTGCCAGCAGTTCCACGCGGGGGGCCAACGTCCTGACTTTC. This gives the protein CASSSTRGANVLTF.

The J gene is TRBJ2-3, the V gene TRBV28; D is possibly TRBD1 (6 bases). V shed 6 bases and J shed 2 bases, with 21 bases lying between them. CDR1 is MDHEN and CDR2 is SYDVKM in the germline V gene. The CDR3 contains 17 residues. This CDR3 is CASRITGWVSSTDTQYF. CDR3 bases: TGTGCCAGCAGGATTACAGGGTGGGTCTCCTCCACAGATACGCAGTATTTT.

The chain has TRBV6-5 and TRBJ2-2; unclear D gene. The germline V gene has CDR1 MNHEY and CDR2 SVGAGI. Deletions cut 5 bases from V and 6 bases from J, with 13 bases between. The length of the CDR3 is 14 residues. CDR3 residues: CASSNHIPPGELFF. CDR3 coding DNA: TGTGCCAGCAGTAACCACATACCCCCCGGGGAGCTGTTTTTT.

This chain links TRBV7-9 with TRBJ2-5; 11 bases match TRBD2. Germline-derived CDR1 and CDR2 are SEHNR and FQNEAQ (reference sequence). V dropped 5 bases and J dropped 3; count of bases not matched to a gene: 8. The CDR3 totals 16 residues. In nucleotides, the CDR3 is TGTGCCAGCAGCGTAAGGATAGCGGGAGGGAAAGAGACCCAGTACTTC. Translating gives CASSVRIAGGKETQYF.

This sequence joins TRBV19 and TRBJ2-1, with TRBD2 identical over 11 bases. This CDR3 is built from 14 residues. CDR1 and CDR2 (germline): LNHDA, SQIVND (reference sequence). The trim removed 9 bases at V and 8 bases at J, leaving 9 bases unmatched. The CDR3 loop reads CASSSSGRGYEQFF. CDR3 coding DNA: TGTGCCAGCTCGAGTAGCGGGAGGGGCTATGAGCAGTTCTTC.

V usage is TRBV5-5 and J usage is TRBJ1-4, with 9 nucleotides matching TRBD1. The V segment lost 5 bases and the J segment 7 bases; nucleotides outside the gene matches: 6. The CDR3 runs to 14 residues. The germline V gene encodes CDR1 SGHKS and CDR2 YYEKEE (reference sequence). The CDR3 protein is CASSDWTGAEKLFF. The CDR3 DNA follows: TGTGCCAGCAGTGACTGGACAGGGGCTGAAAAACTGTTTTTT.

This chain uses TRBV6-5 with TRBJ2-3; 9 bases are shared with TRBD2. Per the germline V gene, CDR1 is MNHEY and CDR2 is SVGAGI. The trim removed 2 bases at V and 6 bases at J, leaving 6 bases unmatched. The CDR3 has 15 residues. This chain's CDR3 is CASSYRGRALDTQYF. Written as DNA, the CDR3 is TGTGCCAGCAGTTACCGCGGGAGGGCCCTGGATACGCAGTATTTT.

The rearrangement uses TRBV7-3 and TRBJ2-1; 9 bases map to TRBD2. CDR1 is SGHTA and CDR2 is FQGTGA in the germline V gene. V was pared by 5 bases and J by 6 bases, with 11 bases of the junction left unmatched. The CDR3 sequence is 16 residues long. The CDR3 here is CASSRLRASGANEQFF. CDR3 bases: TGTGCCAGCAGCCGCCTACGGGCTAGCGGGGCCAATGAGCAGTTCTTC. Filled out from reference TRBV7-3 and TRBJ2-1, the complete variable domain reads GAGVSQTPSNKVTEKGKYVELRCDPISGHTALYWYRQSLGQGPEFLIYFQGTGAADDSGLPNDRFFAVRPEGSVSTLKIQRTERGDSAVYLCASSRLRASGANEQFFGPGTRLTVL.

This clone was counted between two and nine times. V and J are TRBV4-1 and TRBJ2-2; 8 bases map to TRBD2. Germline CDR1 reads MGHRA; CDR2 reads YSYEKL. This CDR3 spans 19 amino acids. The J segment lost 2 bases and the V segment lost 1 base, leaving 12 bases of the junction unmatched. DNA of the CDR3: TGCGCCAGCAGCCAAGCGGCTTTGCAGCGGGGGCGTAACACCGGGGAGCTGTTTTTT. Amino acids: CASSQAALQRGRNTGELFF.

This clone appeared a single time. The rearrangement uses TRBV20-1 and TRBJ2-1, with D hard to call. The CDR3 consists of 10 residues. Germline V gene lookup returns CDR1 DFQATT and CDR2 SNEGSKA (reference sequence). Trimming took 1 base from V and 7 from J, leaving 2 bases between them. The DNA of the CDR3 is TGCAGTGCTAGAGCGAATGAGCAGTTCTTC. This translates into CSARANEQFF.

This clone turned up a few times. The V call is TRBV5-5, the J call TRBJ1-5, with no clear D. Deletions cut 0 bases from V and 5 bases from J, with 12 bases between. Germline CDR1 is SGHKS and CDR2 is YYEKEE (reference sequence). This CDR3 contains 15 residues. For the CDR3, the DNA is TGTGCCAGCAGCTTGGGTGGTTTCGGATATCAGCCCCAGCATTTT. Translating gives CASSLGGFGYQPQHF.

The V gene is TRBV7-2, the J gene TRBJ2-1, with 8 nucleotides matching TRBD2. The CDR3 runs 15 residues. V dropped 7 bases and J dropped 4; count of bases not matched to a gene: 9. The V gene's germline CDR1 is SGHTA and CDR2 FQGNSA. The CDR3 loop reads CASIKTGGGYNEQFF. The CDR3 DNA reads TGTGCCAGCATCAAGACGGGCGGGGGGTACAATGAGCAGTTCTTC.

The chain is built from TRBV9 and TRBJ2-3; D ambiguous. This CDR3 is 12 amino acids long. Germline assignment: CDR1 SGDLS and CDR2 YYNGEE. V dropped 0 bases and J dropped 5 bases, with 4 bases sitting between them. This chain's CDR3 is CASSVVKDTQYF. The CDR3 DNA reads TGTGCCAGCAGCGTAGTGAAAGATACGCAGTATTTT.

The V call is TRBV7-9, the J call TRBJ1-2; D is uncertain. CDR1 is SEHNR, CDR2 FQNEAQ, per germline (reference sequence). The CDR3 runs to 13 residues. V gave up 5 bases and J gave up 3 bases, with 10 bases separating them. CDR3 sequence: CASSPNKDYGYTF. CDR3 DNA sequence: TGTGCCAGCAGCCCCAATAAAGACTATGGCTACACCTTC.

The rearrangement links TRBV5-1 to TRBJ1-3; D is uncertain. The CDR3 consists of 16 residues. CDR1 SGHRS and CDR2 YFSETQ come from the germline V gene. The V end lost 2 bases, the J end lost 1 base, and 13 bases lay between the germline ends. CDR3 loop: CASSLTPRRSGNTIYF. CDR3 coding DNA: TGCGCCAGCAGCTTAACCCCAAGGAGGTCTGGAAACACCATATATTTT.

This sequence joins TRBV7-9 and TRBJ2-7; D remains unclear. This CDR3 region has 13 residues. Germline V gene data show CDR1 as SEHNR and CDR2 as FQNEAQ (reference sequence). The V gene lost 5 bases and the J gene lost 7 bases, with 15 bases spanning the gap. CDR3 protein: CASSPRIYGEQYF. In DNA, the CDR3 is TGTGCCAGCAGCCCGAGGATCTACGGTGAGCAGTACTTC.

V usage is TRBV7-9 and J usage is TRBJ2-5; possibly TRBD2 for D (6 bases). The germline V gene encodes CDR1 SEHNR and CDR2 FQNEAQ (reference sequence). V was clipped by 6 bases and J by 4 bases, with 15 bases between them. This CDR3 contains 14 residues. This CDR3 reads CASSFPMEGETQYF. The CDR3 DNA reads as TGTGCCAGCAGTTTCCCAATGGAGGGAGAGACCCAGTACTTC.

J is TRBJ2-1 and V is TRBV5-6; D remains unclear. V lost 0 bases and J 2 bases, leaving 9 bases between the germline ends. CDR1 is SGHDT, CDR2 YYEEEE, per germline. This CDR3 spans 15 amino acids. CDR3 bases: TGTGCCAGCAGCTTGGAGCCGGTCCCCTACAATGAGCAGTTCTTC. Protein sequence: CASSLEPVPYNEQFF.

Comments on this clone: A read error may account for a junction end that differs from germline. The chain recombines TRBV14 with TRBJ2-2; D is possibly TRBD1 (6 bases). CDR3 size: 14 residues. Germline V lookup: CDR1 SGHDN, CDR2 FVKESK. CDR3 DNA sequence: TGTGCCAGCAACCAAGGTCAGGGGTCAGGGGAGCTGTTTTTT. Its protein is CASNQGQGSGELFF.

The V and J genes are TRBV7-6 and TRBJ2-5; TRBD2 aligns across 9 bases. The CDR3 sequence is 17 residues long. Germline CDR1 is SGHVS and CDR2 is FNYEAQ. After removal of 0 bases from V and 1 base from J, the junction contained 6 bases not matched to a gene. The DNA for the CDR3 is TGTGCCAGCAGCTTAGCGAACCCTAGCGGGGTCCAAGAGACCCAGTACTTC. It encodes CASSLANPSGVQETQYF. Looking up the rest from reference TRBV7-6 and TRBJ2-5 gives the full variable domain: GAGVSQSPRYKVTKRGQDVALRCDPISGHVSLYWYRQALGQGPEFLTYFNYEAQQDKSGLPNDRFSAERPEGSISTLTIQRTEQRDSAMYRCASSLANPSGVQETQYFGPGTRLLVL.

The rearrangement uses TRBV19 and TRBJ1-2; the match to TRBD1 covers 8 bases. This CDR3 has 13 residues. V was clipped by 5 bases and J by 4 bases; unmatched bases: 3. CDR1 LNHDA and CDR2 SQIVND come from the germline V gene (reference sequence). In nucleotides, the CDR3 is TGTGCCAGTAGTTCCGGACAGGGCTATGGCTACACCTTC. Protein sequence: CASSSGQGYGYTF.

The chain uses TRBV9 and TRBJ2-5; D perhaps matches TRBD2 (5 bases). V shed 0 bases and J shed 2 bases, with 11 bases lying between them. Germline V gives CDR1 SGDLS, CDR2 YYNGEE. CDR3 length: 15 amino acids. The CDR3 sequence: CASSVAGRTQETQYF. CDR3 bases: TGTGCCAGCAGCGTAGCGGGTCGGACTCAAGAGACCCAGTACTTC.

The gene calls are TRBV19 and TRBJ1-5; D is perhaps TRBD1 (6 bases). Germline-derived CDR1 and CDR2 are LNHDA and SQIVND (reference sequence). Trimming cost V 8 bases and J 6 bases, with 17 bases left between them. The CDR3 covers 14 residues. The chain's CDR3 is CASGGLGVFQPQHF. CDR3 coding DNA: TGTGCCAGTGGGGGGCTAGGGGTTTTTCAGCCCCAGCATTTT.

V gene TRBV21-1 combines with J gene TRBJ2-3; the table assigns TRBD2, which was not confirmed against the DNA. TRBV21-1 constitutes a pseudogene. The CDR3 is 17 amino acids. The CDR3 DNA reads TGTGCCAGCAGCAAGGCGGGGCTAGCGGGAGGTACAGATACGCAGTATTTT. Residues: CASSKAGLAGGTDTQYF.

There are a few counts of this clone. The chain links TRBV4-1 to TRBJ1-5, with TRBD1 matching over 7 bases. Losses at the gene ends were 3 bases for V and 7 bases for J; bases not matched to a gene: 9. This CDR3 has 15 amino acids. Germline CDR1 reads MGHRA; CDR2 reads YSYEKL. This CDR3 is CASSHATGEGQPQHF. The DNA of the CDR3 is TGCGCCAGCAGCCACGCCACAGGGGAGGGCCAGCCCCAGCATTTT.

The chain carries TRBV7-2 and TRBJ2-7, with 11 bases lining up with TRBD2. V shed 5 bases and J 0 bases; nucleotides not matched to a gene: 6. The CDR3 consists of 16 residues. The V gene's germline CDR1 is SGHTA and CDR2 FQGNSA. CDR3: CASSIRTSGLSYEQYF. Written as DNA, the CDR3 is TGTGCCAGCAGCATTAGGACTAGCGGGCTCTCCTACGAGCAGTACTTC.

The chain employs TRBV29-1 and TRBJ2-7; a possible D gene is TRBD1 (6 bases). Germline V lookup: CDR1 SQVTM, CDR2 ANQGSEA. Trimming cost V 8 bases and J 5 bases, with 25 bases left between them. This CDR3 spans 15 amino acids. The CDR3 is CSLVPLSGQGNEQYF. In nucleotides, the CDR3 is TGCAGCCTGGTTCCCCTCTCTGGTCAGGGGAACGAGCAGTACTTC.

The V call is TRBV7-9, the J call TRBJ1-1, with D perhaps TRBD1 (5 bases). V shed 7 bases and J shed 1 base, with 19 bases lying between them. CDR1 and CDR2 from the germline V gene are SEHNR and FQNEAQ (reference sequence). The CDR3 extends over 16 amino acids. DNA for the CDR3: TGTGCCAGCACTACCCCCCAGGGAGCCGGGAACACTGAAGCTTTCTTT. Its protein is CASTTPQGAGNTEAFF.

The V call is TRBV1, the J call TRBJ2-1; the DNA was not used to check the table's D call, TRBD2. TRBV1 constitutes a pseudogene. This CDR3 contains 15 residues. For the CDR3, the DNA is TGCACCAGCAGCCAAGTTAGCGGGAGCTCCGATGAGCAGTTCTTC. Translated, it gives CTSSQVSGSSDEQFF.

This clone was detected once. This chain joins TRBV28 and TRBJ2-5, with TRBD2 as a possible D gene (6 bases). V was shortened by 4 bases and J by 5 bases, with 14 bases between the two germline ends. The germline V gene has CDR1 MDHEN and CDR2 SYDVKM. The CDR3 has 14 residues. The CDR3 loop reads CASSSRGSAETQYF. The CDR3 DNA follows: TGTGCCAGCAGTTCGCGGGGTAGCGCCGAGACCCAGTACTTC.